What follows is one TCR beta chain and its context. J was trimmed by 2 bases and V by 6 bases; bases with no gene match: 13. Germline V lookup: CDR1 MDHEN, CDR2 SYDVKM. There are 18 residues in the CDR3. This specimen comes from a study of blood T cell repertoires in COVID-19. Study information: Acute and convalescent COVID-19 specimens originated in the United States, Italy and Spain.

Under the authors' procedure: Amplification of reference gene primers was used by the study to estimate nucleated cell counts. The data were produced by immunoSEQ multiplex PCR, yet TCRdb's version contains in-frame clones alone and is incomplete. The V and J calls and clone size are taken from that table; D and trimming were inferred from the DNA. Among 140,000 or so clones listed, 80% to 90% were seen once. V and J are TRBV28 and TRBJ2-7; the match to TRBD2 covers 13 bases. Sequenced input: peripheral blood. The source is a woman in her sixties with active COVID-19. This CDR3 is CASRISTSGRAVAYEQYF. CDR3 DNA sequence: TGTGCCAGCAGGATCAGTACTAGCGGGAGGGCTGTTGCCTACGAGCAGTACTTC.